Shown below are 13 T cell receptor beta chains from a single sample sequenced in a study of response to subunit inactivated influenza vaccine. TCRdb re-called the RT-PCR reads with MiXCR, one entry per CDR3 protein. The repertoire consists of 450,000 to 700,000 distinct CDR3 sequences, with 14% occurring once and the leading ten covering around 10%. The sample was PBMCs from blood, taken roughly 13 days after vaccination. These receptors were taken from a man in his fifties who received an inactivated influenza vaccine.

The rearrangement joins TRBV20-1 to TRBJ2-1, with D maybe TRBD2 (6 bases). The CDR3 loop spans 15 amino acids. Trimming took 4 bases from V and 0 from J, leaving 13 bases between them. Germline assignment: CDR1 DFQATT and CDR2 SNEGSKA (reference sequence). CDR3 coding DNA: TGCAGTGCTATTAAGCGGGCGAGCTCCTACAATGAGCAGTTCTTC. Its protein product is CSAIKRASSYNEQFF.

This chain links TRBV12-3 or TRBV12-4 with TRBJ2-7; 10 nucleotides line up with TRBD1. This CDR3 is built from 15 residues. The V and J ends lost 3 bases and 1 base, in that order; junction bases with no gene match: 3. Written as DNA, the CDR3 is TGTGCCAGCAGTTTTACGGGACAGGGGTCCTACGAGCAGTACTTC. This sequence encodes CASSFTGQGSYEQYF.

In its sample, this clonotype was seen a few times. This chain joins TRBV6-2 or TRBV6-3 and TRBJ2-7, with 10 bases that match TRBD2. The trim removed 6 bases at V and 3 bases at J, leaving 8 bases unmatched. CDR1 and CDR2 (germline): MNHEY, SVGEGT. This CDR3 has 15 residues. This CDR3 is CASSTPGLAIYEQYF. The CDR3 nucleotides read TGTGCCAGCAGCACCCCGGGACTAGCGATCTACGAGCAGTACTTC.

The chain recombines TRBV9 with TRBJ2-7; possible D gene TRBD2, 6 bases. Germline values: CDR1 SGDLS, CDR2 YYNGEE. This CDR3 is 16 amino acids long. The V gene lost 2 bases and the J gene lost 4 bases, with 19 bases spanning the gap. The CDR3: CASSVSPSSAQYEQYF. CDR3 nucleotides: TGTGCCAGCAGCGTCAGTCCCTCTAGCGCCCAATACGAGCAGTACTTC.

V usage is TRBV5-6 and J usage is TRBJ2-1, with 7 bases aligning to TRBD2. The ends lost 0 bases at V and 4 bases at J; junction bases unmatched: 7. Germline CDR1 and CDR2: SGHDT and YYEEEE. The CDR3 totals 16 residues. CDR3 bases: TGTGCCAGCAGCTTGGGAGTGCTAGCGGAGTACAATGAGCAGTTCTTC. Amino acids: CASSLGVLAEYNEQFF.

Many counts were recorded for this clonotype. The rearrangement links TRBV25-1 to TRBJ2-2; TRBD2 matches at 12 bases. This CDR3 contains 16 residues. Trimming took 5 bases from V and 1 from J; bases not matched to a gene: 2. Germline CDR1 is MGHDK and CDR2 is SYGVNS. The CDR3 spells CASSWTSGKNTGELFF. Here the CDR3 DNA reads TGTGCCAGCAGTTGGACTAGCGGGAAGAACACCGGGGAGCTGTTTTTT.

The chain carries TRBV20-1 and TRBJ2-1, with 8 positions matching TRBD2. Germline loops: CDR1 DFQATT, CDR2 SNEGSKA (reference sequence). The CDR3 consists of 14 residues. V shed 4 bases, J shed 3 bases, and the junction held 5 bases outside the gene matches. In nucleotides, the CDR3 is TGCAGTGCTAATGGGCGGGAGGACTACAATGAGCAGTTCTTC. Amino acids: CSANGREDYNEQFF.

The rearrangement uses TRBV6-1 and TRBJ2-1, with unresolved D. The CDR3 spans 14 residues. V was cut by 5 bases and J by 4 bases, with 12 bases left in between. Germline assignment: CDR1 MNHNS and CDR2 SASEGT. The CDR3 DNA is TGTGCCAGCAGTCGGGCGCGTGGTTACAATGAGCAGTTCTTC. This gives the protein CASSRARGYNEQFF.

The J gene is TRBJ1-2, the V gene TRBV13; D not certain. Germline V gene lookup returns CDR1 PRHDT and CDR2 FYEKMQ (reference sequence). Trimming stripped 5 bases from V and 3 bases from J, with 19 bases between. The CDR3 is 16 amino acids. Here the CDR3 reads CASSPAWTEKDYGYTF. CDR3 DNA: TGTGCCAGCAGCCCGGCATGGACGGAAAAAGACTATGGCTACACCTTC.

The chain carries TRBV3-1 and TRBJ2-1; the match to TRBD2 covers 9 bases. Germline values: CDR1 LGHDT, CDR2 YNNKEL (reference sequence). The V gene end was trimmed by 5 bases and the J gene end by 4 bases; junction bases not matched to a gene: 9. CDR3 length: 16 amino acids. The CDR3 region is CASSAPRGLAYNEQFF. The CDR3 region has the DNA TGTGCCAGCAGCGCACCTCGGGGACTAGCATACAATGAGCAGTTCTTC.

The rearrangement joins TRBV5-1 to TRBJ1-6; a weak D match, TRBD1 (6 bases). The CDR3 loop spans 16 amino acids. CDR1 is SGHRS, CDR2 YFSETQ, per germline. Trimming cost V 0 bases and J 8 bases, with 15 bases left between them. The CDR3 DNA reads as TGCGCCAGCAGCTTGGTGGCAGGGGCGGGAGATTCACCCCTCCACTTT. It codes for CASSLVAGAGDSPLHF. The variable domain in full, with the rest retrieved from reference TRBV5-1 and TRBJ1-6, is KAGVTQTPRYLIKTRGQQVTLSCSPISGHRSVSWYQQTPGQGLQFLFEYFSETQRNKGNFPGRFSGRQFSNSRSEMNVSTLELGDSALYLCASSLVAGAGDSPLHFGNGTRLTVT.

This clonotype has only a few counts. J is TRBJ2-5 and V is TRBV18; no clear D. Germline CDR1 is KGHSH and CDR2 is LQKENI. The CDR3 has 11 residues. V gave up 6 bases and J gave up 5 bases, with 7 bases separating them. CDR3 sequence reads: CASSSVETQYF. In DNA form, the CDR3 reads TGTGCCAGCTCCTCGGTGGAGACCCAGTACTTC.

The chain links TRBV6-5 to TRBJ1-4; 9 bases line up with TRBD1. Trimming removed 4 bases from V and 7 bases from J; junction bases left unmatched: 4. Germline V gene sequence: CDR1 MNHEY, CDR2 SVGAGI. This CDR3 has 14 amino acids. The CDR3 DNA sequence: TGTGCCAGCAGTTTTGGACAGGGGAGTGAAAAACTGTTTTTT. Translation gives CASSFGQGSEKLFF.